Listed here is a single TCR beta chain. The data stem from a study of blood T cell repertoires in COVID-19. Overall study context: Material from acute and convalescent COVID-19 was sourced from the United States, Italy and Spain. PBMCs, B-cell-depleted T cells, or T cells were the source of the cDNA or gDNA that made up the material.

The CDR3 is made up of 13 amino acids. J lost 7 bases, V lost 5 bases, and 8 bases had no gene match. Germline CDR1 reads SGHVS; CDR2 reads FQNEAQ. Authors' methods: Estimation of nucleated cell counts was performed using reference gene primer amplification. Generated by immunoSEQ multiplex PCR, the TCRdb table keeps only in-frame clones and is missing some. The V and J calls and clone size are taken from that table; D and trimming were inferred from the DNA. Among 250,000 or so clones, approximately 84% were seen once, and the ten largest hold 4%. The clonotype comes from a man over 45 with acute or convalescent COVID-19. The rearrangement links TRBV7-8 to TRBJ2-7; 7 bases line up with TRBD1. The sample taken for sequencing was peripheral blood. CDR3: CASSHDRAGEQYF. CDR3 bases: TGTGCCAGCAGCCACGACAGGGCTGGAGAGCAGTACTTC.